The entry below gives a single T cell receptor (beta chain) sequence along with its context. The antigen it binds to is not known. The source of the sample is a study of CXCR3-negative and CXCR3-positive naive CD8 T cells (dated by TCRdb to about 2019). Background on the whole study: In total, approximately 130 million TRB reads were obtained, or roughly 1.5 +/- 0.3 million reads per library. Data from roughly eleven donors, pooled across two independent experiments, went into the diversity and physicochemical repertoire analyses. Naive subsets from about five donors and memory cells from 3 donors were included in the TRBV-TRBJ cluster analysis. The full study reports these points: Similar TRBV-TRBJ usage was shown by naive CXCR3-negative and CXCR3-positive cells from the same donor, whereas distinct patterns were shown by memory cells. Comparably high repertoire diversity was found in both naive subsets, whereas much lower repertoire diversity was found in memory CD8+ T cells. Freshly isolated PBMCs were used for most assays because CXCR3 expression partially decreased after cryopreservation. Compared with CXCR3-negative naive cells, CXCR3-positive naive cells had TRB CDR3s with higher hydrophobicity (lower Kidera factor 4), lower energy, and higher strength and volume indices. Because surface CD5, which is linked to self-reactivity in mice, was comparable between the naive subsets, TCR interaction strength was also inferred from TRB CDR3 physicochemical properties.

Measured from the cysteine to the phenylalanine, the CDR3 is 15 residues long. No DNA accompanies this entry. The germline V gene provides CDR1 SNHLY and CDR2 FYNNEI. Each CD8+ T cell subset was flow-sorted in triplicate, and approximately 280,000 cells per subset were placed directly into RLT lysis buffer. Naive CD8+ T cells were defined stringently as CD45RO-CCR7+CD27+CD95- to exclude memory contaminants. Standard density gradient centrifugation was used to isolate peripheral blood mononuclear cells from buffy coats. Naive CXCR3-negative and CXCR3-positive CD8+ T cells were flow-sorted on a FACSAria III. An RNeasy Mini Kit was used to extract total RNA from the sorted cells. The sequencing machine was a NextSeq 550. The Human TCR Profiling Kit (MiLaboratory) was used to prepare UMI-labeled 5' RACE TRB cDNA libraries. The full amount of extracted RNA was used for cDNA synthesis, and the full amount of resulting cDNA was used for PCR amplification. Libraries were prepared in parallel with an identical number of PCR cycles. In the original analysis: With a minimum of two reads required per UMI, MIGEC and MiXCR pulled out about 49,000 +/- 11,000 unique UMI-labeled TRB cDNA molecules from each library. On average, approximately 40,000 +/- 10,000 functional in-frame TRB CDR3 nucleotide clonotypes lacking stop codons were found per library. After downsampling to 5000 UMI-labeled TRB molecules per sample, diversity metrics, including normalized Shannon-Wiener and Chao1, were computed in VDJtools. VDJtools computed clonotype-size-weighted physicochemical properties of the central five CDR3 residues: interaction energy, strength, volume and Kidera factor 4. TCRdb reprocessed the reads, and each CDR3 protein sequence is entered once, without DNA. TCRdb, not the authors, supplied the V and J calls. The sample table holds tens of thousands of distinct CDR3 sequences. The leading ten clones occupy roughly 1.1% of the sample.

This TCR came from a human donor in good health. Some clones in this sample may be carry-over from other donors' samples. The sequenced sample consisted of naive CXCR3- CD8+ T cells from blood. According to the study, the label for this sample's cell subset or site signals: CD45RO-CCR7+CD27+CD95- naive CD8+ T cells lacking CXCR3 (TNR3-). The chain couples TRBV2 to TRBJ2-3; the TRBD1 assignment by TCRdb is unverifiable without DNA. The CDR3 in this case is CASNPRWDNTDTQYF.